This passage covers 19 T cell receptor beta chains from one sample sequenced in a study of T cells in women clearing cervical HPV infection. TCRdb's copy holds only in-frame clones and misses some; the assay was immunoSEQ multiplex PCR. Listed are tens of thousands of clones; about 1.5% falls within the top ten. The material sequenced was blood buffy coat. All receptors derive from a woman aged 18-70 years with a cervical HPV16 infection that either progressed to CIN3+ or cleared (not recorded which).

In the case of this clone: The CDR3 is cut off 3 residues early in the read; its end comes from the germline J gene. This chain uses TRBV30 with TRBJ1-2; 9 nucleotides match TRBD1. V was pared by 3 bases and J by 7 bases, with 6 bases of the junction left unmatched. The CDR3 has 13 amino acids. Germline V gene sequence: CDR1 GTSNPN, CDR2 SVGIG (reference sequence). CDR3 protein: CAWSGQGRFGYTF. CDR3 bases read: TGTGCCTGGAGCGGACAGGGGAGATTTGGC.

With regard to this clone: The CDR3 end lies 3 residues beyond the end of the read and is filled in from the germline J gene. The chain recombines TRBV19 with TRBJ2-1; unclear D gene. The CDR3 sequence is 15 residues long. Germline CDR1 reads LNHDA; CDR2 reads SQIVND (reference sequence). Between the trimmed V and J ends, which lost 5 bases and 2 bases, there was a span of 13 bases. The sequenced CDR3 bases are TGTGCCAGTAGTCCCCGACAAACCGCCTACAATGAG. It specifies CASSPRQTAYNE. The full CDR3 reads CASSPRQTAYNEQFF. Using reference TRBV19 and TRBJ2-1 for the parts outside the CDR3, the full variable domain is DGGITQSPKYLFRKEGQNVTLSCEQNLNHDAMYWYRQDPGQGLRLIYYSQIVNDFQKGDIAEGYSVSREKKESFPLTVTSAQKNPTAFYLCASSPRQTAYNEQFFGPGTRLTVL.

About this clone itself: Read coverage stops 3 residues before the CDR3 terminus; the germline J gene supplies the remainder. The chain uses TRBV30 and TRBJ1-6; D possibly corresponds to TRBD1 (5 bases). Germline loops: CDR1 GTSNPN, CDR2 SVGIG (reference sequence). Trimming took 2 bases from V and 7 from J, leaving 12 bases between them. The CDR3 is 14 residues long. The CDR3 sequence: CAWSRDSSNSPLHF. The sequenced CDR3 bases are TGTGCCTGGAGTCGGGACTCCTCAAATTCACCC.

A remark on this clone: The read finishes 3 residues shy of the CDR3 end, and the germline J gene is used to complete it. The chain links TRBV29-1 to TRBJ2-5; weak D call: TRBD1 (6 bases). Trimming pared 5 bases from V and 5 bases from J, leaving 12 bases between. CDR1 and CDR2 from the germline V gene are SQVTM and ANQGSEA. This CDR3 contains 12 residues. The sequenced part of the CDR3 DNA is TGCAGCGTTAGCGGTAGGGGGGAGACC. This sequence encodes CSVSGRGET. From start to end, the CDR3 is CSVSGRGETQYF.

Of note for this clone: The read ends 3 residues before the CDR3 terminus; that terminus is restored from the germline J gene. The genes are TRBV20-1 and TRBJ1-1, with a weak D call TRBD1 (6 bases). Germline V CDR1 and CDR2: DFQATT, SNEGSKA (reference sequence). CDR3 length equals 13 residues. Trimming removed 7 bases from V and 6 bases from J, with 18 bases in between. The CDR3 bases that were read are TGCAGTGTCTCGTGGAGGGGGATCGCTGAA. It encodes CSVSWRGIAE. The CDR3 in its entirety is CSVSWRGIAEAFF.

Points on this clone: Coverage ceases 3 residues before the CDR3 finishes, and the germline J gene fills in the end. The chain has TRBV29-1 and TRBJ2-7, with a tentative D call TRBD1 (5 bases). The CDR3 is 11 amino acids. Germline V gives CDR1 SQVTM, CDR2 ANQGSEA. Trimming cost V 5 bases and J 3 bases, with 8 bases left between them. The CDR3 here is CSVLDSYEQYF. The covered CDR3 bases are TGCAGCGTTCTCGACAGCTACGAG.

To note about this clone: The CDR3 end lies 3 residues beyond the end of the read and is filled in from the germline J gene. The chain carries TRBV20-1 and TRBJ1-2; D unclear. This CDR3 is 14 amino acids long. The germline V gene has CDR1 DFQATT and CDR2 SNEGSKA (reference sequence). CDR3 bases read: TGCAGTGCTAGAGTAGTTCGGGGTGGGGAGGGC. Translating it yields CSARVVRGGEG. The complete CDR3 reads CSARVVRGGEGYTF.

In the case of this clone: Read sequence stops 3 residues before the CDR3 end, and the germline J gene provides the missing end. The chain recombines TRBV14 with TRBJ1-2; maybe TRBD1 (5 bases). V shed 6 bases and J shed 3 bases, with 11 bases lying between them. Germline V CDR1 and CDR2: SGHDN, FVKESK. The CDR3 length is 13 residues. CDR3 bases read: TGTGCCAGCAGATCTCTAGGGGACTATGGC. This sequence encodes CASRSLGDYG. The CDR3 in full is CASRSLGDYGYTF.

A word on this clone: Read data end 3 residues before the CDR3 end; the end is taken from the germline J gene. J is TRBJ2-1 and V is TRBV7-2; no clear D. This CDR3 comprises 14 residues. The germline CDR1 and CDR2 sequences are SGHTA and FQGNSA. V was shortened by 5 bases and J by 8 bases, with 16 bases between the two germline ends. CDR3 sequence reads: CASSPAPSVYEQFF. CDR3 DNA, as far as it was read: TGTGCCAGCAGCCCGGCCCCTAGTGTCTATGAG.

With regard to this clone: Read data end 3 residues before the CDR3 end; the end is taken from the germline J gene. J is TRBJ1-2 and V is TRBV5-4; D gene uncertain. V lost 0 bases to trimming and J lost 0 bases, with 6 bases between them. The CDR3 covers 14 residues. Germline CDR1 and CDR2: SGHNT and YYREEE (reference sequence). The part of the CDR3 DNA that was read is TGTGCCAGCAGCTTGGCCGGTCCTAACTATGGC. Its protein is CASSLAGPNYG. The whole CDR3 region reads CASSLAGPNYGYTF.

About this clone itself: Read data end 3 residues before the CDR3 end; the end is taken from the germline J gene. The chain combines TRBV20-1 with TRBJ2-3, with D uncertain. V shed 8 bases and J shed 8 bases, with 14 bases lying between them. The CDR3 spans 11 residues. Germline V lookup: CDR1 DFQATT, CDR2 SNEGSKA (reference sequence). The CDR3 here is CSPTSSITQYF. The CDR3 bases that were read are TGCAGTCCAACCTCGTCTATTACG.

In the case of this clone: The read finishes 3 residues shy of the CDR3 end, and the germline J gene is used to complete it. The chain links TRBV19 to TRBJ1-2, with D possibly being TRBD1 (6 bases). V gave up 6 bases and J gave up 0 bases, with 14 bases separating them. Germline V gene sequence: CDR1 LNHDA, CDR2 SQIVND (reference sequence). CDR3 length: 15 amino acids. The DNA read from the CDR3 is TGTGCCAGTAGACCCCTAGGACAGACTAACTATGGC. This translates into CASRPLGQTNYG. The full CDR3 protein is CASRPLGQTNYGYTF.

Notes on this clone: With the read ending 3 residues before the CDR3 end, the germline J gene is used to fill in that end. V usage is TRBV19 and J usage is TRBJ2-1, with D possibly matching TRBD1 (5 bases). This CDR3 is 11 amino acids long. Trimming shortened V by 7 bases and J by 7 bases, and 8 bases separated the two germline ends. CDR1 and CDR2 (germline): LNHDA, SQIVND (reference sequence). This CDR3 reads CASIQGNEQFF. The covered CDR3 bases are TGTGCCAGTATCCAGGGTAATGAG.

With regard to this clone: The observed sequence ends 3 residues before the CDR3 terminus, with the missing tail filled in from the germline J gene. V gene TRBV7-6 combines with J gene TRBJ2-1, with 11 bases that match TRBD2. From germline, CDR1 is SGHVS and CDR2 FNYEAQ. The CDR3 loop spans 18 amino acids. V was clipped by 2 bases and J by 0 bases; unmatched bases: 6. This CDR3 is CASSLSSGGHSSYNEQFF. The DNA read from the CDR3 is TGTGCCAGCAGCTTATCTAGCGGGGGGCATAGCTCCTACAATGAG.

Regarding this clone: The read terminates 3 residues ahead of where the CDR3 ends, so the germline J gene completes it. The chain links TRBV20-1 to TRBJ1-2; 7 bases are a match to TRBD1. The CDR3 is 14 residues long. The V segment lost 5 bases and the J segment 3 bases; nucleotides outside the gene matches: 9. The V gene's germline CDR1 is DFQATT and CDR2 SNEGSKA (reference sequence). CDR3 DNA (partial): TGCAGTGCTGACGACCGGGACAGCTACTATGGC. Translated, it gives CSADDRDSYYG. In full, the CDR3 reads CSADDRDSYYGYTF.

In regard to this clone: The CDR3 is cut off 3 residues early in the read; its end comes from the germline J gene. This chain connects TRBV11-1 to TRBJ2-3; 12 bases are a match to TRBD2. Germline values: CDR1 SGHAT, CDR2 FQDESV (reference sequence). CDR3 length: 12 amino acids. The trim removed 8 bases at V and 6 bases at J, leaving 0 bases unmatched. CDR3 amino acids: CASGTSGDTQYF. The covered CDR3 bases are TGTGCCAGCGGGACTAGCGGGGATACG.

The sequenced CDR3 bases are TGCAGTGCTAGTGTGACTAGTCTGTACGAG. Translated: CSASVTSLYE. The entire CDR3 protein is CSASVTSLYEQYF. The V and J genes are TRBV20-1 and TRBJ2-7, with D maybe TRBD2 (6 bases). The read ends 3 residues early relative to the CDR3; the germline J gene fills the gap. Germline V gene sequence: CDR1 DFQATT, CDR2 SNEGSKA (reference sequence). V gave up 3 bases and J gave up 4 bases, with 13 bases separating them. This CDR3 comprises 13 residues.

Turning to this clone: Read coverage stops 3 residues before the CDR3 terminus; the germline J gene supplies the remainder. The chain joins TRBV7-9 to TRBJ1-1; D is possibly TRBD1 (5 bases). This CDR3 is 15 amino acids long. CDR1 and CDR2 (germline): SEHNR, FQNEAQ (reference sequence). V was clipped by 2 bases and J by 7 bases, with 17 bases between them. The covered CDR3 bases are TGTGCCAGCAGCTTATTGGACACCCCAAATGGTGAA. Residues: CASSLLDTPNGE. The entire CDR3 sequence reads CASSLLDTPNGEAFF. Filled out from reference TRBV7-9 and TRBJ1-1, the complete variable domain reads DTGVSQNPRHKITKRGQNVTFRCDPISEHNRLYWYRQTLGQGPEFLTYFQNEAQLEKSRLLSDRFSAERPKGSFSTLEIQRTEQGDSAMYLCASSLLDTPNGEAFFGQGTRLTVV.

In regard to this clone: The CDR3 goes on 3 residues after the read ends, and that part is filled in from the germline J gene. This sequence joins TRBV30 and TRBJ2-1; TRBD2 agrees at 14 bases. With 0 bases clipped from V and 7 bases from J, the junction kept 2 bases outside the gene matches. In germline, CDR1 is GTSNPN, CDR2 SVGIG (reference sequence). There are 15 residues in the CDR3. CDR3 bases read: TGTGCCTGGAGTGTCGGACTAGCGGGAGGTAATGAG. Protein sequence: CAWSVGLAGGNE. The whole CDR3 sequence is CAWSVGLAGGNEQFF. Filled out from reference TRBV30 and TRBJ2-1, the complete variable domain reads SQTIHQWPATLVQPVGSPLSLECTVEGTSNPNLYWYRQAAGRGLQLLFYSVGIGQISSEVPQNLSASRPQDRQFILSSKKLLLSDSGFYLCAWSVGLAGGNEQFFGPGTRLTVL.